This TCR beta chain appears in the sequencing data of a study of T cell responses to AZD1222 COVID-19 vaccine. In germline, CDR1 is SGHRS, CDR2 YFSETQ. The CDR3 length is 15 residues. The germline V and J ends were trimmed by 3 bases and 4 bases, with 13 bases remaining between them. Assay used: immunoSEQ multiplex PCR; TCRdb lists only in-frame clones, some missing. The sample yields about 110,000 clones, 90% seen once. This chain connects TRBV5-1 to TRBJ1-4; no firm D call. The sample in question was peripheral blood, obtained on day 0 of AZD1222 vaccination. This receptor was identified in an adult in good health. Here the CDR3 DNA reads TGCGCCAGCAGCTCCGGACTGGGATATAATGAAAAACTGTTTTTT. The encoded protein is CASSSGLGYNEKLFF.